This T cell receptor beta chain appears in the sequencing data of a study of shared clonotypes between healthy human individuals. Study-wide results and caveats: Clonotypes that were shared across four donors made up roughly 5% of naive CD4 clonotypes.

Comment on this clone: Its antigen remains unidentified.

The protocol was immunoSEQ multiplex PCR, while the TCRdb copy is restricted to in-frame clones and leaves out a portion. The repertoire consists of about 690,000 clones, with about nine tenths occurring once and the leading ten covering 34%. Trimming removed 4 bases from V and 4 bases from J; junction bases left unmatched: 10. The length of the CDR3 is 17 residues. Germline-derived CDR1 and CDR2 are WNHNN and SYGVQD (reference sequence). The chain is built from TRBV10-1 and TRBJ2-7; 13 bases match TRBD2. The clonotype originates from a man younger than 35 in good health. Some clones in this sample may be carry-over from other donors' samples. The material sequenced was memory CD8+ T cells from PBMCs. Subset reported: CD45RO+ cells pooled with CCR7-negative TemRA cells. This CDR3 reads CASSGNIPGLAGYEQYF. The CDR3 region has the DNA TGCGCCAGCAGTGGGAATATTCCGGGACTAGCGGGGTACGAGCAGTACTTC.